This T cell receptor (beta chain) was found in a study of blood T cell repertoires in COVID-19. Study at large: There were acute and convalescent COVID-19 samples, and they came from the United States, Italy and Spain. Nucleic acid was either cDNA or gDNA, and it came from T cells, B-cell-depleted T cells, or PBMCs.

Per the original data handling: Estimation of nucleated cell counts relied on the amplification of reference gene primers. Libraries were prepared by immunoSEQ multiplex PCR; TCRdb keeps only in-frame clonotypes and omits some of them. The D gene and trimming were derived from the DNA, and the V and J assignments and clone size from that table. Counted here are around 150,000 clones, 76% occurring once; the ten biggest clones make up over 4%. The CDR3 loop spans 13 amino acids. Germline V lookup: CDR1 SGHTA, CDR2 FQGNSA. The germline V and J ends were trimmed by 4 bases and 5 bases, with 11 bases remaining between them.

The rearrangement joins TRBV7-2 to TRBJ1-2; D remains unclear. The receptor was isolated from an elderly woman with active or convalescent COVID-19. What was sequenced was peripheral blood. The CDR3 reads CASSSSNEYGYTF. DNA of the CDR3: TGTGCCAGCAGCTCGTCCAACGAGTATGGCTACACCTTC.